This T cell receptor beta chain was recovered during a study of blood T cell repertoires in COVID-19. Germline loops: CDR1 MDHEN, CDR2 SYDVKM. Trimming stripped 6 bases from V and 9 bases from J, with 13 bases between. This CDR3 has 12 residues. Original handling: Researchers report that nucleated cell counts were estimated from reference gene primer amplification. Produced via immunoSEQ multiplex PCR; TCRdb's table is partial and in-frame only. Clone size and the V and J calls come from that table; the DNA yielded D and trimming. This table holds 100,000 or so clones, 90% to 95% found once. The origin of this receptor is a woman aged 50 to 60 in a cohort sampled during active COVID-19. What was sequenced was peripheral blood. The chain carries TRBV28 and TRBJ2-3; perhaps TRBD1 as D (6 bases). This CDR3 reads CASREQGRTQYF. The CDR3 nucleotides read TGTGCCAGCAGAGAACAGGGAAGAACGCAGTATTTT.